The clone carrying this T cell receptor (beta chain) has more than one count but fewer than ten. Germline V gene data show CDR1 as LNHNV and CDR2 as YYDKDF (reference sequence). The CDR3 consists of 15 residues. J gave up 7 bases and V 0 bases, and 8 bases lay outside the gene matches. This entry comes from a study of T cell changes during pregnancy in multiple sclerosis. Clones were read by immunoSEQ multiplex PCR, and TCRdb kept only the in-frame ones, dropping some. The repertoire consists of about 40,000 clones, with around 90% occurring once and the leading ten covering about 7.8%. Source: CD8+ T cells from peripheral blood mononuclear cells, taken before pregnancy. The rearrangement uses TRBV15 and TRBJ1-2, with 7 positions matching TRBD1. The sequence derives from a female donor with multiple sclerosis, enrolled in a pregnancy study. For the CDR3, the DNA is TGTGCCACCAGCAGAGATAGGGGGCAAGGAGGTGGCTACACCTTC. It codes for CATSRDRGQGGGYTF.